Presented here are 30 T cell receptor beta chains from one specimen sequenced in a study of shared clonotypes between healthy human individuals. TCRdb's table, derived via immunoSEQ multiplex PCR, lists solely in-frame clones and lacks some. The table lists about 2.4 million clones, under 95% of them singletons. The sample comprised naive CD4+ T cells from PBMCs. Regarding subset: CD45RA+ positively selected. These receptors all come from a man younger than 35 in good health. Some clones in this sample may be carry-over from other donors' samples.

A remark on this clone: Distinct nucleotide sequences in the sample also encode this CDR3. The V call is TRBV30, the J call TRBJ1-2, with D perhaps matching TRBD1 (5 bases). Germline values: CDR1 GTSNPN, CDR2 SVGIG (reference sequence). Trimming took off 0 bases at V and 4 bases at J, with 12 bases between the two ends. This CDR3 has 14 residues. This CDR3 reads CAWSVFGTGYGYTF. The CDR3 DNA is TGTGCCTGGAGTGTTTTTGGGACGGGCTATGGCTACACCTTC.

CDR3 sequence: CAWSSARSYYSYEQYF. In nucleotides, the CDR3 is TGTGCCTGGAGTAGTGCCCGCAGCTACTACTCCTACGAGCAGTACTTC. The genes are TRBV30 and TRBJ2-7; unclear D gene. Germline CDR1 and CDR2: GTSNPN and SVGIG (reference sequence). The CDR3 has 16 residues. Deletions cut 2 bases from V and 0 bases from J, with 17 bases between.

The chain combines TRBV18 with TRBJ2-3, with D maybe TRBD1 (6 bases). CDR1 is KGHSH and CDR2 is LQKENI in the germline V gene. The CDR3 loop spans 16 amino acids. Between the trimmed V and J ends, which lost 4 bases and 2 bases, there was a span of 16 bases. CDR3 loop: CASSRRDMGNTDTQYF. CDR3 sequence (DNA): TGTGCCAGCTCACGACGGGACATGGGAAACACAGATACGCAGTATTTT.

The chain is built from TRBV7-9 and TRBJ2-3; D remains ambiguous. This CDR3 region has 18 residues. Germline CDR1 SEHNR, CDR2 FQNEAQ (reference sequence). V was shortened by 4 bases and J by 1 base, with 21 bases between the two germline ends. This chain's CDR3 is CASSSLSAPARGTDTQYF. Here the CDR3 DNA reads TGTGCCAGCAGCTCGCTCTCCGCGCCGGCGCGTGGCACAGATACGCAGTATTTT.

This chain uses TRBV27 with TRBJ1-3; D remains ambiguous. The CDR3 consists of 13 residues. Trimming took off 3 bases at V and 4 bases at J, with 7 bases between the two ends. Germline loops: CDR1 MNHEY, CDR2 SMNVEV (reference sequence). CDR3 nucleotide sequence: TGTGCCAGCAGTTTCGCGGGGGGAAACACCATATATTTT. Encoded protein: CASSFAGGNTIYF.

The chain links TRBV5-1 to TRBJ2-2; 14 bases agree with TRBD2. Trimming at V came to 4 bases and at J to 0 bases, leaving 8 bases not matched to a gene. The germline V gene has CDR1 SGHRS and CDR2 YFSETQ. This CDR3 spans 19 amino acids. The CDR3 region is CASSPNGLAGGTNTGELFF. CDR3 DNA: TGCGCCAGCAGCCCGAACGGACTAGCGGGAGGCACGAACACCGGGGAGCTGTTTTTT.

The sample holds one count of this clone. Other nucleotide sequences in the sample specify the same CDR3. V gene TRBV6-6 combines with J gene TRBJ1-1; D ambiguous. This CDR3 region has 13 residues. Germline loops: CDR1 MNHNY, CDR2 SVGAGI (reference sequence). V was cut by 2 bases and J by 0 bases, with 4 bases left in between. The CDR3 is CASSYRVNTEAFF. The DNA of the CDR3 is TGTGCCAGCAGTTACAGAGTGAACACTGAAGCTTTCTTT.

The chain combines TRBV27 with TRBJ1-2; D remains ambiguous. The germline gives CDR1 MNHEY, CDR2 SMNVEV (reference sequence). The germline V and J ends were trimmed by 5 bases and 5 bases, with 9 bases remaining between them. The CDR3 consists of 12 residues. This CDR3 reads CASSAPEYGYTF. The CDR3 DNA reads TGTGCCAGCAGTGCCCCGGAATATGGCTACACCTTC.

The genes are TRBV5-6 and TRBJ2-4; 9 bases are a match to TRBD1. The CDR3 contains 14 residues. The ends lost 2 bases at V and 7 bases at J; junction bases unmatched: 4. From germline, CDR1 is SGHDT and CDR2 YYEEEE. The CDR3 DNA sequence: TGTGCCAGCAGCTTAACAGGGGGCGCGAACATTCAGTACTTC. Encoded protein: CASSLTGGANIQYF. Variable domain in full (rest from reference TRBV5-6 and TRBJ2-4): DAGVTQSPTHLIKTRGQQVTLRCSPKSGHDTVSWYQQALGQGPQFIFQYYEEEERQRGNFPDRFSGHQFPNYSSELNVNALLLGDSALYLCASSLTGGANIQYFGAGTRLSVL.

This chain connects TRBV7-3 to TRBJ2-3; D is undetermined. Germline CDR1 and CDR2: SGHTA and FQGTGA. V lost 5 bases and J lost 0, with 6 bases in between. This CDR3 region has 13 residues. This chain's CDR3 is CASSDLSTDTQYF. CDR3 DNA: TGTGCCAGCAGCGACCTTAGCACAGATACGCAGTATTTT.

To note about this clone: The same CDR3 arises from other DNA sequences in this sample as well. V and J are TRBV5-1 and TRBJ2-6; D not certain. Looked up from germline, CDR1 is SGHRS and CDR2 is YFSETQ. The V end was cut by 1 base, the J end by 0 bases, with 5 bases between. The CDR3 runs 15 residues. As DNA, the CDR3 is TGCGCCAGCAGCTTGCTCAGCTCTGGGGCCAACGTCCTGACTTTC. Translated: CASSLLSSGANVLTF. The variable domain in full, with the rest retrieved from reference TRBV5-1 and TRBJ2-6, is KAGVTQTPRYLIKTRGQQVTLSCSPISGHRSVSWYQQTPGQGLQFLFEYFSETQRNKGNFPGRFSGRQFSNSRSEMNVSTLELGDSALYLCASSLLSSGANVLTFGAGSRLTVL.

The genes are TRBV29-1 and TRBJ2-2; D unclear. The germline CDR1 and CDR2 sequences are SQVTM and ANQGSEA. With 7 bases removed from V and 6 bases from J, the gap between germline ends came to 9 bases. The CDR3 has 11 residues. Here the CDR3 DNA reads TGCAGCGCCCGGACGGCCGGGGAGCTGTTTTTT. Encoded protein: CSARTAGELFF.

Notes on this clone: The same CDR3 arises from other DNA sequences in this sample as well. The V call is TRBV5-6, the J call TRBJ2-7, with D possibly being TRBD2 (6 bases). This CDR3 region has 12 residues. Germline lookup yields CDR1 SGHDT and CDR2 YYEEEE. Trimming took 4 bases from V and 3 from J, leaving 8 bases between them. CDR3 loop: CASSLGGYEQYF. The DNA for the CDR3 is TGTGCCAGCAGCCTGGGGGGCTACGAGCAGTACTTC.

The chain is built from TRBV10-3 and TRBJ1-1; tentatively, D is TRBD1 (6 bases). The V end lost 2 bases, the J end lost 0 bases, and 13 bases lay between the germline ends. This CDR3 contains 16 residues. CDR1 ENHRY and CDR2 SYGVKD come from the germline V gene. CDR3 nucleotides: TGTGCCATCAGTGAGCTCTCAGGGGCGATGAACACTGAAGCTTTCTTT. As protein: CAISELSGAMNTEAFF.

The rearrangement joins TRBV7-2 to TRBJ1-1; maybe TRBD1 (5 bases). The V end was cut by 3 bases, the J end by 11 bases, with 16 bases between. This CDR3 spans 13 amino acids. The germline gives CDR1 SGHTA, CDR2 FQGNSA. The CDR3 DNA sequence: TGTGCCAGCAGCTTCACACTCCAGGGATCCGCTTTCTTT. This codes for CASSFTLQGSAFF.

This clone appeared a single time. The rearrangement uses TRBV6-5 and TRBJ2-2; a possible D gene is TRBD2 (6 bases). CDR3 length: 15 amino acids. Trimming left V 5 bases short and J 2 bases short, with 12 bases between. The germline V gene has CDR1 MNHEY and CDR2 SVGAGI. CDR3 loop: CASSPWRGNTGELFF. CDR3 nucleotides: TGTGCCAGCAGTCCTTGGCGGGGAAACACCGGGGAGCTGTTTTTT.

The chain is built from TRBV5-1 and TRBJ2-1, with unresolved D. The CDR3 contains 16 residues. With 4 bases removed from V and 0 bases from J, the gap between germline ends came to 14 bases. Germline V gene sequence: CDR1 SGHRS, CDR2 YFSETQ. As DNA, the CDR3 is TGCGCCAGCAGCGAACAGACTCAGAGCTCCTACAATGAGCAGTTCTTC. This translates into CASSEQTQSSYNEQFF.

As regards this clone: The same CDR3 also results from other DNA sequences found in this sample. The J gene is TRBJ1-2, the V gene TRBV28; perhaps TRBD1 as D (6 bases). Germline V gene lookup returns CDR1 MDHEN and CDR2 SYDVKM. This CDR3 region has 14 residues. Between the trimmed V and J ends, which lost 3 bases and 5 bases, there was a span of 13 bases. CDR3 sequence reads: CASSFSPGTYGYTF. The CDR3 coding sequence is TGTGCCAGCAGTTTCTCTCCAGGGACATATGGCTACACCTTC.

The chain links TRBV30 to TRBJ1-2; TRBD1 is a possible D gene (5 bases). This CDR3 spans 16 amino acids. Germline values: CDR1 GTSNPN, CDR2 SVGIG (reference sequence). The ends were cut back, 4 bases at V and 4 bases at J, with 22 bases in the middle. This CDR3 reads CAWTRTGTAGGYGYTF. CDR3 nucleotide sequence: TGTGCCTGGACCCGGACCGGAACAGCGGGGGGCTATGGCTACACCTTC.

The chain employs TRBV21-1 and TRBJ2-7; the table's D call, TRBD2, was not checked against the DNA. TRBV21-1 is reported as a pseudogene. The CDR3 is made up of 13 amino acids. This CDR3 reads CASSTSAPYEQYF. In nucleotides, the CDR3 is TGTGCCAGCAGCACGAGCGCCCCCTACGAGCAGTACTTC.

V and J are TRBV6-5 and TRBJ2-1, with 14 positions matching TRBD2. CDR3 length equals 15 residues. V lost 4 bases to trimming and J lost 7 bases; unmatched junction nucleotides: 3. Germline assignment: CDR1 MNHEY and CDR2 SVGAGI. For the CDR3, the DNA is TGTGCCAGCAGTTGGGGGACTAGCGGGAGTAATGAGCAGTTCTTC. It encodes CASSWGTSGSNEQFF.

The chain couples TRBV5-3 to TRBJ2-7; 11 bases match TRBD2. TRBV5-3 is placed among ORFs of uncertain function. V lost 4 bases to trimming and J lost 0 bases; unmatched junction nucleotides: 12. CDR3 size: 18 residues. This chain's CDR3 is CARSHTGLAVPSSYEQYF. For the CDR3, the DNA is TGTGCCAGAAGCCATACGGGACTAGCGGTCCCGAGCTCCTACGAGCAGTACTTC.

Points on this clone: The same CDR3 is also encoded by other DNA sequences in this sample. The rearrangement uses TRBV9 and TRBJ2-3, with 10 bases aligning to TRBD2. This CDR3 is built from 15 residues. V lost 4 bases and J lost 0; bases outside the gene matches: 2. CDR1 and CDR2 (germline): SGDLS, YYNGEE. CDR3 in amino acids: CASSTTSGSTDTQYF. For the CDR3, the DNA is TGTGCCAGCAGCACGACTAGCGGGAGCACAGATACGCAGTATTTT.

The chain uses TRBV4-2 and TRBJ1-1; possibly TRBD1 for D (6 bases). The CDR3 consists of 15 residues. V shed 1 base and J shed 5 bases, with 14 bases lying between them. Germline CDR1 LGHNA, CDR2 YNFKEQ. CDR3 DNA sequence: TGTGCCAGCAGCCAAGGCCGGGGGGCGAGTACTGAAGCTTTCTTT. Protein: CASSQGRGASTEAFF.

The chain is built from TRBV7-3 and TRBJ1-3; no clear D gene. CDR1 and CDR2 (germline): SGHTA, FQGTGA. The CDR3 runs to 13 residues. Trimming removed 4 bases from V and 4 bases from J, with 8 bases in between. CDR3 in amino acids: CASSSTQGNTIYF. CDR3 in DNA: TGTGCCAGCAGCTCCACACAAGGAAACACCATATATTTT.

This chain joins TRBV28 and TRBJ1-5; perhaps TRBD1 as D (5 bases). The germline V and J ends were trimmed by 3 bases and 0 bases, with 12 bases remaining between them. The CDR3 spans 16 residues. Germline-derived CDR1 and CDR2 are MDHEN and SYDVKM. In DNA form, the CDR3 reads TGTGCCAGCAGTTTGGTTGCAGGGTATAGCAATCAGCCCCAGCATTTT. It encodes CASSLVAGYSNQPQHF. Variable domain in full (rest from reference TRBV28 and TRBJ1-5): DVKVTQSSRYLVKRTGEKVFLECVQDMDHENMFWYRQDPGLGLRLIYFSYDVKMKEKGDIPEGYSVSREKKERFSLILESASTNQTSMYLCASSLVAGYSNQPQHFGDGTRLSIL.

The chain couples TRBV28 to TRBJ2-2; TRBD1 aligns across 8 bases. The CDR3 consists of 14 residues. Germline values: CDR1 MDHEN, CDR2 SYDVKM. V trimming: 10 bases; J trimming: 6 bases; junction bases outside the gene matches: 10. This chain's CDR3 is CATSLDRGAGELFF. As DNA, the CDR3 is TGTGCCACTTCTCTCGACAGGGGTGCCGGGGAGCTGTTTTTT.

The rearrangement joins TRBV19 to TRBJ2-4; D is unclear. The CDR3 is 13 amino acids. Germline lookup yields CDR1 LNHDA and CDR2 SQIVND (reference sequence). V was pared by 5 bases and J by 6 bases, with 11 bases between. The CDR3 protein is CASSPLKGNIQYF. The CDR3, as DNA: TGTGCCAGTAGTCCGCTCAAGGGAAACATTCAGTACTTC.

The chain combines TRBV5-1 with TRBJ2-7, with 8 bases matching TRBD2. Germline values: CDR1 SGHRS, CDR2 YFSETQ. The V segment lost 3 bases and the J segment 5 bases; nucleotides outside the gene matches: 1. The CDR3 covers 12 residues. The CDR3 nucleotides are TGCGCCAGCAGCTGGACTAGCAACGAGCAGTACTTC. As protein: CASSWTSNEQYF.

The rearrangement joins TRBV9 to TRBJ1-5; maybe TRBD1 (5 bases). V lost 3 bases and J lost 10, with 17 bases in between. The germline CDR1 and CDR2 sequences are SGDLS and YYNGEE. There are 14 residues in the CDR3. CDR3 residues: CASSGGVRSGPQHF. DNA for the CDR3: TGTGCCAGCAGCGGGGGGGTCCGTTCCGGTCCCCAGCATTTT.